One sample yielded the 14 T cell receptor beta chains listed below, sequenced in a study of T cells in Graves' hyperthyroidism and ophthalmopathy. From RNA transcripts, TCR beta CDR3 regions were amplified. The study used the HTBI primer set for a first-round RT-PCR of the TCR CDR3. One entry per CDR3 protein, called by TCRdb with MiXCR from the multiplex PCR reads. This sample yields about 610,000 distinct CDR3 sequences, of which approximately 44% are seen a single time; about 8.3% belongs to the top ten. Sequencing used peripheral blood or thyroid tissue (not recorded which). The source of these receptors is a woman aged 18-35 years with Graves' hyperthyroidism.

This clonotype was observed at least ten times. This chain uses TRBV12-3 or TRBV12-4 with TRBJ1-5, with a tentative D call TRBD1 (5 bases). V dropped 5 bases and J dropped 7 bases, with 12 bases sitting between them. The CDR3 contains 13 residues. CDR3: CASSPGRGQPQHF. In DNA, the CDR3 is TGTGCCAGCAGTCCGGGACGTGGCCAGCCCCAGCATTTT.

This clonotype has a handful of counts. The chain is built from TRBV20-1 and TRBJ2-2; D ambiguous. Germline V gene sequence: CDR1 DFQATT, CDR2 SNEGSKA (reference sequence). Trimming removed 3 bases at V and 0 bases at J, with 14 bases between. CDR3 length: 16 amino acids. For the CDR3, the DNA is TGCAGTGCTAGGCGTGTGCCCCTTACGAACACCGGGGAGCTGTTTTTT. Translating gives CSARRVPLTNTGELFF.

Details on this clonotype: The DNA is omitted, as the CDR3 cannot be located on it reliably, and the CDR3 follows TCRdb's listing. The chain employs TRBV2 and TRBJ2-2; the table assigns TRBD1, which was not confirmed against the DNA. Ends included, the CDR3 has 19 residues. Germline lookup yields CDR1 SNHLY and CDR2 FYNNEI. The CDR3 reads CASSVIAGYGEQYFGELFF.

V is TRBV2 and J is TRBJ2-5; 12 positions agree with TRBD2. The germline V gene encodes CDR1 SNHLY and CDR2 FYNNEI. The length of the CDR3 is 15 residues. V gave up 4 bases and J gave up 5 bases; unmatched junction bases: 5. Written as DNA, the CDR3 is TGTGCCAGCAGTGCTAGACTAGCGGGAGTGGAGACCCAGTACTTC. This sequence encodes CASSARLAGVETQYF.

The chain employs TRBV20-1 and TRBJ2-7; 10 positions match TRBD2. The V gene end was trimmed by 0 bases and the J gene end by 6 bases; junction bases not matched to a gene: 11. This CDR3 comprises 16 residues. Per the germline V gene, CDR1 is DFQATT and CDR2 is SNEGSKA (reference sequence). The CDR3 DNA sequence: TGCAGTGCTAGAGATGTAGGGCTAGCGGGAGTTTCCGAGCAGTACTTC. Protein sequence: CSARDVGLAGVSEQYF.

The chain uses TRBV29-1 and TRBJ2-2, with TRBD2 identical over 13 bases. The V gene end was trimmed by 7 bases and the J gene end by 6 bases; junction bases not matched to a gene: 5. Germline CDR1 reads SQVTM; CDR2 reads ANQGSEA. This CDR3 has 14 residues. DNA of the CDR3: TGCAGCGCCAAGGGACTAGCGGGGTCCGGGGAGCTGTTTTTT. It specifies CSAKGLAGSGELFF.

This chain uses TRBV6-5 with TRBJ2-7, with 10 bases that match TRBD1. V trimming: 0 bases; J trimming: 6 bases; junction bases outside the gene matches: 5. Germline V CDR1 and CDR2: MNHEY, SVGAGI. The CDR3 extends over 15 amino acids. DNA for the CDR3: TGTGCCAGCAGTTACTCCGGGACAGGGGCTAGCGAGCAGTACTTC. It codes for CASSYSGTGASEQYF.

V is TRBV5-1 and J is TRBJ2-7; a possible D gene is TRBD2 (5 bases). Germline CDR1 and CDR2: SGHRS and YFSETQ. The V gene lost 9 bases and the J gene lost 3 bases, with 19 bases spanning the gap. The CDR3 consists of 14 residues. CDR3 loop: CANPSRGVNYEQYF. The DNA of the CDR3 is TGCGCCAACCCTAGCCGGGGTGTTAACTACGAGCAGTACTTC.

This clonotype is categorized as medium-sized. This chain links TRBV25-1 with TRBJ1-1, with a weak D call TRBD1 (6 bases). Germline values: CDR1 MGHDK, CDR2 SYGVNS. Trimming removed 2 bases from V and 4 bases from J, with 11 bases in between. CDR3 length: 14 residues. CDR3 coding DNA: TGTGCCAGCAGTGAACTTGGCAGGGGCACTGAAGCTTTCTTT. Translating it yields CASSELGRGTEAFF.

The chain employs TRBV30 and TRBJ1-1; D gene ambiguous. V gave up 5 bases and J gave up 4 bases, with 14 bases separating them. This CDR3 is 13 amino acids long. Germline CDR1 is GTSNPN and CDR2 is SVGIG (reference sequence). Here the CDR3 DNA reads TGTGCCTGGGAGCGATGGGTGGGCACTGAAGCTTTCTTT. It translates to CAWERWVGTEAFF.

This clonotype showed up many times. CDR3 in DNA: TGCGCCAGCAGCCAAGTAGGCCAGGGGAACACTGAAGCTTTCTTT. This sequence encodes CASSQVGQGNTEAFF. The rearrangement joins TRBV4-1 to TRBJ1-1, with D possibly matching TRBD1 (5 bases). Germline CDR1 and CDR2: MGHRA and YSYEKL. This CDR3 comprises 15 residues. V lost 1 base, J lost 1 base, and 10 bases lay in between.

Comment on this clonotype: A read error may produce the germline difference seen at one junction end. The chain has TRBV7-3 and TRBJ1-1, with a tentative D call TRBD1 (5 bases). The CDR3 contains 16 residues. The germline gives CDR1 SGHTA, CDR2 FQGTGA. As DNA, the CDR3 is TGCGCCAGCAGCCAAGTCGTTCGAGGGAAACAGGCTGAAGCTTTCTTT. Residues: CASSQVVRGKQAEAFF.

The chain combines TRBV9 with TRBJ1-5; D is perhaps TRBD1 (5 bases). The CDR3 is made up of 14 amino acids. Germline V gives CDR1 SGDLS, CDR2 YYNGEE. Trimming left V 0 bases short and J 5 bases short, with 9 bases between. CDR3 in amino acids: CASSVGLGDQPQHF. The CDR3, as DNA: TGTGCCAGCAGCGTAGGTCTGGGGGATCAGCCCCAGCATTTT.

Points on this clonotype: A clone one base away is much larger, so this may be a read error. DNA for the CDR3: TGTGCCAGCAGCGTAGCGGGCAGCTCGAACACCGGGGAGCTGCTTTTT. Residues: CASSVAGSSNTGELLF. The chain combines TRBV9 with TRBJ2-2; TRBD2 might be the D (5 bases). Germline loops: CDR1 SGDLS, CDR2 YYNGEE. The CDR3 extends over 16 amino acids. The whole variable domain, filled in from reference TRBV9 and TRBJ2-2, reads DSGVTQTPKHLITATGQRVTLRCSPRSGDLSVYWYQQSLDQGLQFLIQYYNGEERAKGNILERFSAQQFPDLHSELNLSSLELGDSALYFCASSVAGSSNTGELLFGEGSRLTVL.